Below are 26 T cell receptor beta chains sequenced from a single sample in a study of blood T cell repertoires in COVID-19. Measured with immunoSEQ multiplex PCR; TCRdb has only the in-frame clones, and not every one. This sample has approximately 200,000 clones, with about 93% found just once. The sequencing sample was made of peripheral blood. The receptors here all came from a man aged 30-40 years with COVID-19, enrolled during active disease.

The CDR3 spells CAICGGLNTEAFF. DNA of the CDR3: TGTGCCATCTGCGGGGGGTTGAACACTGAAGCTTTCTTT. This chain joins TRBV10-3 and TRBJ1-1; D perhaps matches TRBD1 (5 bases). The CDR3 totals 13 residues. CDR1 is ENHRY and CDR2 is SYGVKD in the germline V gene. V lost 8 bases, J lost 0 bases, and 10 bases lay in between.

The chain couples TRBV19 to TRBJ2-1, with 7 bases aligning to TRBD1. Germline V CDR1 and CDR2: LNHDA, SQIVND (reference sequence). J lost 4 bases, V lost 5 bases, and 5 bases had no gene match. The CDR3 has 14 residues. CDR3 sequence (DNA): TGTGCCAGTAGTCCACGGGACAGTTACAATGAGCAGTTCTTC. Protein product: CASSPRDSYNEQFF.

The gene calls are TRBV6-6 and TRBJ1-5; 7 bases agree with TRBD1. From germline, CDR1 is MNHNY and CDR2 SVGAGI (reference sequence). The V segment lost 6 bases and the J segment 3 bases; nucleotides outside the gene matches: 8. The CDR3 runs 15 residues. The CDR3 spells CASSQLTGANQPQHF. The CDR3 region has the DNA TGTGCCAGCAGCCAACTCACAGGGGCCAATCAGCCCCAGCATTTT.

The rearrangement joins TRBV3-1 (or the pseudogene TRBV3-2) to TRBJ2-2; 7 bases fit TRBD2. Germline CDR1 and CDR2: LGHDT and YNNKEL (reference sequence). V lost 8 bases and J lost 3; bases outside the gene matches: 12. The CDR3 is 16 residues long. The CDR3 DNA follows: TGTGCCAGCTGCGGCTACCGGGGGAGGGACACCGGGGAGCTGTTTTTT. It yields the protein CASCGYRGRDTGELFF.

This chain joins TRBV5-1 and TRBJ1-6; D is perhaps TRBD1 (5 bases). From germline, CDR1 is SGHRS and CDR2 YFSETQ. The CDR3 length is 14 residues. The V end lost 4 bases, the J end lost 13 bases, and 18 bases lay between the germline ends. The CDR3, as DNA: TGCGCCAGCAGCCCCGGGGGTGGTGATCGTCCCCTCCACTTT. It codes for CASSPGGGDRPLHF.

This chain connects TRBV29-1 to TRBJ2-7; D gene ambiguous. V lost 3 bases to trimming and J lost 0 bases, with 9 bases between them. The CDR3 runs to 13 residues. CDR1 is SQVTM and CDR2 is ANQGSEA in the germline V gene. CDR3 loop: CSVEVQRSYEQYF. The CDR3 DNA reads TGCAGCGTTGAGGTGCAGCGCTCCTACGAGCAGTACTTC.

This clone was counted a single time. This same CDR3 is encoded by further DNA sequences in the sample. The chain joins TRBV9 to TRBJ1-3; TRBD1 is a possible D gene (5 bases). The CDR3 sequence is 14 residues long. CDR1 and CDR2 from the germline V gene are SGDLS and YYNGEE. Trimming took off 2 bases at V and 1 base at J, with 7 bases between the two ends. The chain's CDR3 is CASSVQGSGNTIYF. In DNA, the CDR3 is TGTGCCAGCAGCGTCCAGGGTTCTGGAAACACCATATATTTT.

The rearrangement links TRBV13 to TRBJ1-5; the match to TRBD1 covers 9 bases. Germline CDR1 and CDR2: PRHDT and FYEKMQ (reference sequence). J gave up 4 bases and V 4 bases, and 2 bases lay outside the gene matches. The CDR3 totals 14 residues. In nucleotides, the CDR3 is TGTGCCAGCAGCTCGGGACAGGGTAATCAGCCCCAGCATTTT. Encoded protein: CASSSGQGNQPQHF.

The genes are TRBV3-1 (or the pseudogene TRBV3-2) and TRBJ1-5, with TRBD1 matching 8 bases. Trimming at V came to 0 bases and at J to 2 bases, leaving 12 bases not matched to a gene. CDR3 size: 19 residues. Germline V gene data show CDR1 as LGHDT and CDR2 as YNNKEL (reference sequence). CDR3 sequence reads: CASSQDETGVRQGNQPQHF. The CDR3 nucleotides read TGTGCCAGCAGCCAAGATGAGACAGGGGTACGACAGGGCAATCAGCCCCAGCATTTT.

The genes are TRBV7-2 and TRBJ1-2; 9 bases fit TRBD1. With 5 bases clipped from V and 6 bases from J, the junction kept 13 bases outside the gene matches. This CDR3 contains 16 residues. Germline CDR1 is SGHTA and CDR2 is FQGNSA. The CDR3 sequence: CASSPSVGQGLNGYTF. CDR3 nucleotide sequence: TGTGCCAGCAGCCCCTCCGTGGGACAGGGACTCAATGGCTACACCTTC.

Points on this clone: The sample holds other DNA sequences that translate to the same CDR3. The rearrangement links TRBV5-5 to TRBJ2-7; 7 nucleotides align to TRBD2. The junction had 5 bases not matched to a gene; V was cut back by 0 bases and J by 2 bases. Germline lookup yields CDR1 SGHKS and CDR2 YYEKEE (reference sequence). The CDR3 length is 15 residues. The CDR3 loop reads CASSLGAGVTYEQYF. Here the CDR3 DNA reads TGTGCCAGCAGCTTGGGGGCGGGGGTAACCTACGAGCAGTACTTC.

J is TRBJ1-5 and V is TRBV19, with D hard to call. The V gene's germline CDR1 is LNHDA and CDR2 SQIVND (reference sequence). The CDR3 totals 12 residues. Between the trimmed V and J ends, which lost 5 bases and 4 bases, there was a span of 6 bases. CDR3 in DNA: TGTGCCAGTAGTCAGCGTAATCAGCCCCAGCATTTT. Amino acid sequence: CASSQRNQPQHF.

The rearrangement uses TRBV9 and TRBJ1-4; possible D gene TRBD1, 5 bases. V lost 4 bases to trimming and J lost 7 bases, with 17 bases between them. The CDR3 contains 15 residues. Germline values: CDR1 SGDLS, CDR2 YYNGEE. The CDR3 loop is CASSPRGTEGEKLFF. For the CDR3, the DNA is TGTGCCAGCAGCCCCCGCGGGACGGAGGGTGAAAAACTGTTTTTT.

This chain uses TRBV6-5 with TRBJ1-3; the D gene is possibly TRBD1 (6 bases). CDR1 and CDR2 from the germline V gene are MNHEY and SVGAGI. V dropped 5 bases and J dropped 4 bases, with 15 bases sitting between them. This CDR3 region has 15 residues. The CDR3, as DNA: TGTGCCAGCAGTCGCCGAGGGGGTATCGGAAACACCATATATTTT. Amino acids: CASSRRGGIGNTIYF.

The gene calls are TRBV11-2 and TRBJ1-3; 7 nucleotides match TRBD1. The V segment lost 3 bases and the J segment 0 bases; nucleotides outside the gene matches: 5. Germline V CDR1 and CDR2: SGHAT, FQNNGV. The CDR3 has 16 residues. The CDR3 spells CASSLTGLSSGNTIYF. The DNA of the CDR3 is TGTGCCAGCAGCTTGACAGGGCTAAGCTCTGGAAACACCATATATTTT. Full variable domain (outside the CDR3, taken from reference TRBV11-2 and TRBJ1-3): EAGVAQSPRYKIIEKRQSVAFWCNPISGHATLYWYQQILGQGPKLLIQFQNNGVVDDSQLPKDRFSAERLKGVDSTLKIQPAKLEDSAVYLCASSLTGLSSGNTIYFGEGSWLTVV.

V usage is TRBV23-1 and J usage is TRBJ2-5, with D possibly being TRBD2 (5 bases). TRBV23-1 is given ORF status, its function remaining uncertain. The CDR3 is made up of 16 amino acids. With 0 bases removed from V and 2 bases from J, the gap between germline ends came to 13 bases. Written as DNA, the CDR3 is TGCGCCAGCAGTCAATCGGTGAGGGATTTACAAGAGACCCAGTACTTC. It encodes CASSQSVRDLQETQYF.

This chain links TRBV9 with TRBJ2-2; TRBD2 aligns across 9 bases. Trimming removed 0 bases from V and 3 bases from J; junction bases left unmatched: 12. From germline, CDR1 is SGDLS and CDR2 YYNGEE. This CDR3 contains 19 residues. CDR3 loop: CASSVARLAGEVHTGELFF. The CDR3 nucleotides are TGTGCCAGCAGCGTAGCTCGATTAGCGGGGGAGGTCCACACCGGGGAGCTGTTTTTT.

CDR3: CASSHLGRSESPLHF. The CDR3 nucleotides read TGCGCCAGCAGCCATCTAGGCAGATCGGAGTCACCCCTCCACTTT. The chain couples TRBV4-1 to TRBJ1-6; D is ambiguous. CDR3 size: 15 residues. Germline V gene lookup returns CDR1 MGHRA and CDR2 YSYEKL. V lost 3 bases, J lost 10 bases, and 16 bases lay in between.

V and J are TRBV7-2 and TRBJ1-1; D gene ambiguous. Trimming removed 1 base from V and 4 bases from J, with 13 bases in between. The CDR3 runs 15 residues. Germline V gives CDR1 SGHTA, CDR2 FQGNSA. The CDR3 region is CASSLEVAPGTEAFF. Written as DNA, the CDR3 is TGTGCCAGCAGCTTAGAGGTGGCGCCGGGCACTGAAGCTTTCTTT.

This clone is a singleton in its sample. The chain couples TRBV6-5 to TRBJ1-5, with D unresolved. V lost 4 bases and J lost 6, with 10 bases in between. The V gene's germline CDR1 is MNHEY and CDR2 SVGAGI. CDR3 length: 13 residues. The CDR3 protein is CASSFRGSQPQHF. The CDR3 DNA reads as TGTGCCAGCAGTTTTCGGGGAAGTCAGCCCCAGCATTTT.

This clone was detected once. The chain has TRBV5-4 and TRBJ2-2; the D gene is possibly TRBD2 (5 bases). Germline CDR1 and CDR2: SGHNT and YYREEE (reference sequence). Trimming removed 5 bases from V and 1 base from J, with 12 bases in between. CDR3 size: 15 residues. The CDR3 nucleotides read TGTGCCAGCAGGTCCCGGGAACGGAACACCGGGGAGCTGTTTTTT. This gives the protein CASRSRERNTGELFF.

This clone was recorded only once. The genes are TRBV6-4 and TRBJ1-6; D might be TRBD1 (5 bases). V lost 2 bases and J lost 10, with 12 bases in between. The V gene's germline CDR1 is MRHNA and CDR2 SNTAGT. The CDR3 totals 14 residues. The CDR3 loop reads CASSDVQGGSPLHF. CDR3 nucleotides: TGTGCCAGCAGTGACGTGCAGGGAGGATCACCCCTCCACTTT.

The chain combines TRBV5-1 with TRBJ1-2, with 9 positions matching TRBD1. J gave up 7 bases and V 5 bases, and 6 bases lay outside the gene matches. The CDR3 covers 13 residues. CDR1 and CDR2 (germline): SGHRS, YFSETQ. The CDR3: CASRTTGGVGYTF. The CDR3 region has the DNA TGCGCCAGCAGGACTACAGGGGGCGTTGGCTACACCTTC.

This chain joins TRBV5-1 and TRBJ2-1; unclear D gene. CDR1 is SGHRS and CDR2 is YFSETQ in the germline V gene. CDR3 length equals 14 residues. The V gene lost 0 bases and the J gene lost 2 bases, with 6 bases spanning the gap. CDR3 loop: CASSLGAAYNEQFF. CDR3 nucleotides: TGCGCCAGCAGCTTGGGGGCCGCCTACAATGAGCAGTTCTTC.

The CDR3 nucleotides are TGTGCCAGTAGTATTGGTCAGGCCCAAGAGACCCAGTACTTC. As protein: CASSIGQAQETQYF. The chain carries TRBV19 and TRBJ2-5; D is unresolved. CDR1 is LNHDA and CDR2 is SQIVND in the germline V gene (reference sequence). This CDR3 region has 14 residues. Deletions cut 3 bases from V and 1 base from J, with 9 bases between.

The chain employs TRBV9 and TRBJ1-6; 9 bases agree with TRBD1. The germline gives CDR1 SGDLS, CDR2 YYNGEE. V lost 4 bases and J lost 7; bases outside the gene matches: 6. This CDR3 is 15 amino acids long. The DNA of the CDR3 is TGTGCCAGCAGCCCAGGACAGGGGAAAAATTCACCCCTCCACTTT. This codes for CASSPGQGKNSPLHF.